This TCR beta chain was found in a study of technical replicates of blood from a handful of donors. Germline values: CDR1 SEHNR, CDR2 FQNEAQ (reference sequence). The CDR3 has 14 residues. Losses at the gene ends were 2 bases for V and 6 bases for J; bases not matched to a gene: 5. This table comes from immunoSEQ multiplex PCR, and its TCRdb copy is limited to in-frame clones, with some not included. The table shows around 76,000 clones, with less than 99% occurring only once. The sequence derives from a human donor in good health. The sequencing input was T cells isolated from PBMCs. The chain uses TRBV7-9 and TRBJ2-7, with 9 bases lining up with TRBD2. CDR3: CASSLIASGTEQYF. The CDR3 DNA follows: TGTGCCAGCAGCTTAATAGCTAGCGGGACCGAGCAGTACTTC.